This TCR beta chain was retrieved from a study of cytomegalovirus exposure and HLA in healthy donors. Study results and limitations: Later analysis demonstrated an association between a missense DCLRE1C variant and TCR beta V- and J-gene trimming. Later analysis suggested links between common viral pathogens and several top significant clusters. Specific recognition of CMV antigens was confirmed in vitro for three chains (all CMV-associated). Rates of TCR association differed by HLA locus in a later analysis, with DRB1 highest and HLA-C lowest.

The table lists this clone with a few counts. Its antigen remains unknown. V was clipped by 2 bases and J by 8 bases, with 17 bases between them. CDR3 length: 15 amino acids. The V gene's germline CDR1 is MNHEY and CDR2 SMNVEV (reference sequence). The PCR employed 60 Vbeta primers together with 13 Jbeta primers. Repertoires were generated with immunoSEQ multiplex PCR, while TCRdb's copy carries only in-frame clones and drops some. The sample lists some 100,000 clones; about 76% were seen once. The J gene is TRBJ2-3, the V gene TRBV27; D unclear. This TCR came from a woman between 35 and 50 years old in good health and CMV-seropositive. The specimen sequenced was PBMCs. The CDR3 spells CASSLAQSRSFTQYF. As DNA, the CDR3 is TGTGCCAGCAGTTTAGCACAATCCCGCTCTTTTACGCAGTATTTT.